These 8 T cell receptor beta chains originate from one sample sequenced in a study of CD8 T cells in Susac syndrome. Reverse transcription of roughly 0.5 to 1 ug RNA was carried out with random hexamers. Via MiXCR, TCRdb re-called the immunoSEQ multiplex PCR reads, giving one row per CDR3 protein. The profile covers some 150,000 distinct CDR3 sequences, with roughly 94% appearing a single time and around 0.21% taken by the ten largest. Sequencing was performed on CD8+ T cells from PBMCs. These receptors all stem from a human donor with multiple sclerosis.

The chain links TRBV29-1 to TRBJ2-5; D gene ambiguous. The CDR3 is made up of 15 amino acids. V was cut by 7 bases and J by 5 bases, with 23 bases left in between. Germline V lookup: CDR1 SQVTM, CDR2 ANQGSEA. The CDR3, as DNA: TGCAGCGCCAAGAGGAGAGCGAAGCGAACGGAGACCCAGTACTTC. It translates to CSAKRRAKRTETQYF.

This clonotype was detected only once. The gene calls are TRBV29-1 and TRBJ2-3; the D gene is possibly TRBD2 (6 bases). The CDR3 is 15 amino acids. The germline gives CDR1 SQVTM, CDR2 ANQGSEA. Trimming cost V 4 bases and J 1 base, with 15 bases left between them. The CDR3 sequence is CSVAGERIRTDTQYF. CDR3 nucleotides: TGCAGCGTTGCGGGGGAAAGAATACGCACAGATACGCAGTATTTT.

The gene calls are TRBV20-1 and TRBJ2-1; D gene ambiguous. In germline, CDR1 is DFQATT, CDR2 SNEGSKA (reference sequence). This CDR3 is 16 amino acids long. The germline V and J ends were trimmed by 3 bases and 0 bases, with 15 bases remaining between them. The CDR3 nucleotides are TGCAGTGCTAGGGATCACGGCGTGAGCTCCTACAATGAGCAGTTCTTC. Residues: CSARDHGVSSYNEQFF.

The J gene is TRBJ2-3, the V gene TRBV5-1, with D maybe TRBD2 (6 bases). Trimming removed 6 bases from V and 2 bases from J, with 16 bases in between. The CDR3 sequence is 15 residues long. Looked up from germline, CDR1 is SGHRS and CDR2 is YFSETQ. For the CDR3, the DNA is TGCGCCAGCACTGTGGCGGGGCCAACCACAGATACGCAGTATTTT. Amino acid sequence: CASTVAGPTTDTQYF.

The rearrangement links TRBV3-1 to TRBJ2-3; D is uncertain. This CDR3 comprises 13 residues. Germline V gene lookup returns CDR1 LGHDT and CDR2 YNNKEL (reference sequence). Trimming removed 6 bases at V and 1 base at J, with 8 bases between. The CDR3 loop reads CASRETRTDTQYF. The CDR3 DNA sequence: TGTGCCAGCAGGGAGACACGCACAGATACGCAGTATTTT.

The rearrangement links TRBV19 to TRBJ1-6; unclear D gene. The CDR3 length is 15 residues. V was pared by 5 bases and J by 8 bases, with 16 bases between. Germline CDR1 LNHDA, CDR2 SQIVND (reference sequence). CDR3 amino acids: CASSPSAAGDSPLHF. The CDR3 DNA reads TGTGCCAGTAGTCCGAGCGCTGCAGGAGATTCACCCCTCCACTTT.

The chain is built from TRBV20-1 and TRBJ1-5, with unresolved D. The CDR3 covers 17 residues. The germline gives CDR1 DFQATT, CDR2 SNEGSKA (reference sequence). Trimming cost V 0 bases and J 5 bases, with 20 bases left between them. This CDR3 is CSARDLGMTQVDQPQHF. The CDR3 DNA follows: TGCAGTGCTAGAGATCTAGGTATGACCCAGGTGGATCAGCCCCAGCATTTT.

V is TRBV19 and J is TRBJ1-2, with 7 nucleotides matching TRBD1. Germline lookup yields CDR1 LNHDA and CDR2 SQIVND (reference sequence). With 5 bases clipped from V and 4 bases from J, the junction kept 4 bases outside the gene matches. The CDR3 length is 13 residues. This chain's CDR3 is CASSGTVRYGYTF. Written as DNA, the CDR3 is TGTGCCAGTAGTGGGACAGTACGCTATGGCTACACCTTC.